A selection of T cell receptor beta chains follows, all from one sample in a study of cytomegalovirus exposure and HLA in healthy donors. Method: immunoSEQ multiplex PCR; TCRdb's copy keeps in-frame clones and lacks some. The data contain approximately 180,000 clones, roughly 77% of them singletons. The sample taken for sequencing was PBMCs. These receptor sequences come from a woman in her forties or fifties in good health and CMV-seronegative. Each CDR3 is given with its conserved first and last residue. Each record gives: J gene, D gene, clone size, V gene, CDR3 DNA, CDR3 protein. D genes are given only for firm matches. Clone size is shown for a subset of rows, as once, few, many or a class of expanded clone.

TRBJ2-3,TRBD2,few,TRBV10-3,TGTGCCATCAGTGAGCCCTCTAGCGGGGGGGCGACGGATACGCAGTATTTT,CAISEPSSGGATDTQYF
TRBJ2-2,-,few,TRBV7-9,TGTGCCAGCAGCTTTACGACAGGAACCGGGGAGCTGTTTTTT,CASSFTTGTGELFF
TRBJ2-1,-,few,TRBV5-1,TGCGCCAGCAGTATGCCCAGTGGGAGCTCCTACAATGAGCAGTTCTTC,CASSMPSGSSYNEQFF
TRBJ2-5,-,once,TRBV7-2,TGTGCCAGCACCGATATCGCCCCGGGGCAAGAGACCCAGTACTTC,CASTDIAPGQETQYF
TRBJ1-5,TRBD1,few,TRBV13,TGTGCCAGCAGCCGGGACAGAACTAATCAGCCCCAGCATTTT,CASSRDRTNQPQHF
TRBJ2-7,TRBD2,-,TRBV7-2,TGTGCCAGCAGTACTAGCGGTTCCTCCTACGAGCAGTACTTC,CASSTSGSSYEQYF
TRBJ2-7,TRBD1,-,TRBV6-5,TGTGCCAGCAGGGCACAGGGGTTCTACGAGCAGTACTTC,CASRAQGFYEQYF
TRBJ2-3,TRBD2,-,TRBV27,TGTGCCAGCACCCGTCGGGGAACTAGCGGGGCGAGCACAGATACGCAGTATTTT,CASTRRGTSGASTDTQYF
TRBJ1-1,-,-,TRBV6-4,TGTGCCAGCAGCAGGGTGAACACTGAAGCTTTCTTT,CASSRVNTEAFF
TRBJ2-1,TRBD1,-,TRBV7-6,TGTGCCAGCAGCTACGGGACAGGGGGCTCGATTGAGCAGTTCTTC,CASSYGTGGSIEQFF
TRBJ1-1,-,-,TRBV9,TGTGCCAGCAGCGAGCAGGGAGGCACTGAAGCTTTCTTT,CASSEQGGTEAFF
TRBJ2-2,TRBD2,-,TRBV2,TGTGCCAGCAGTGTCAGAGGTGGACTAGATCTATCCGGGGAGCTGTTTTTT,CASSVRGGLDLSGELFF
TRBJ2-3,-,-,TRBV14,TGTGCCAGCAGCCAAAAGGGGGTAACAGATACGCAGTATTTT,CASSQKGVTDTQYF